This T cell receptor beta chain was recorded in a study of early T cells in non-severe SARS-CoV-2 infection. Study-wide background: With bulk RNA from unsorted whole blood as input, sequencing yielded unpaired chains.

The V gene lost 2 bases and the J gene lost 2 bases, with 12 bases spanning the gap. CDR3 length: 15 residues. CDR1 is SQVTM and CDR2 is ANQGSEA in the germline V gene. In this sample, this clonotype turned up many times. MiXCR, run by TCRdb on the 5' RACE reads, gives a single entry per CDR3 protein. The table has around 20,000 distinct CDR3 sequences, about 4.3% seen once. The sequence derives from an adult who was a healthcare worker with PCR-confirmed SARS-CoV-2 infection or an uninfected control (not recorded which). V usage is TRBV29-1 and J usage is TRBJ2-2; perhaps D is TRBD1 or TRBD2 (5 bases each). Source material: whole blood. The CDR3: CSVETGTDNTGELFF. CDR3 nucleotides: TGCAGCGTTGAAACCGGGACGGATAACACCGGGGAGCTGTTTTTT.